This T cell receptor beta chain was sequenced for a study of CD4 T cells in relation to SARS-CoV-2 and coronaviruses. Overall study: Negative control cultures got HIV-1 Nef peptides or no peptide.

The assay was immunoSEQ multiplex PCR, and TCRdb's table has in-frame clones only and misses some. The sample consists of some 21,000 clones, just over 75% of them appearing once. Overall study results and limits: This crossreactivity analysis covered spike protein alone, no other viral proteins.

This CDR3 is built from 14 residues. Trimming removed 1 base at V and 8 bases at J, with 14 bases between. From germline, CDR1 is SEHNR and CDR2 FQNEAQ (reference sequence). As to this clone: The target antigen is unknown.

CD4+ T cells from unexposed donors were obtained before the COVID-19 pandemic (2011-2018). CD4+ T cells were isolated from the cells after 10 days of culture. Unexposed-donor CD4+ T cells were probed with SARS-CoV-2 S/N and four cold-coronavirus spikes, cells permitting. The chain joins TRBV7-9 to TRBJ1-2; tentatively, D is TRBD1 (5 bases). Sequenced: CD4+ T cells from PBMCs, cultured in vitro. This TCR was recovered from a human donor in good health. The CDR3 nucleotides are TGTGCCAGCAGCTTAGAGGCGGGGGTCGGCGGCTACACCTTC. It specifies CASSLEAGVGGYTF.